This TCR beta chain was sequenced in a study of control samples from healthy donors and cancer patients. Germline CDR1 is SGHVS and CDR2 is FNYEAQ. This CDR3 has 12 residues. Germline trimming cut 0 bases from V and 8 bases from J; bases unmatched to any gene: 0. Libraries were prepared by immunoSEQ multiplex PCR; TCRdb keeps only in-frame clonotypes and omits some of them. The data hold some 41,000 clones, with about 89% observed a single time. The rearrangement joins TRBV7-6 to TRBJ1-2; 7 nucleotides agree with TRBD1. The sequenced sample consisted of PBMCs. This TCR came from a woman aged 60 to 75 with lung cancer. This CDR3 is CASSLAGGGYTF. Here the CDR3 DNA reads TGTGCCAGCAGCTTAGCAGGGGGCGGCTACACCTTC. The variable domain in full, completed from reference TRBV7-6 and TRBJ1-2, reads GAGVSQSPRYKVTKRGQDVALRCDPISGHVSLYWYRQALGQGPEFLTYFNYEAQQDKSGLPNDRFSAERPEGSISTLTIQRTEQRDSAMYRCASSLAGGGYTFGSGTRLTVV.